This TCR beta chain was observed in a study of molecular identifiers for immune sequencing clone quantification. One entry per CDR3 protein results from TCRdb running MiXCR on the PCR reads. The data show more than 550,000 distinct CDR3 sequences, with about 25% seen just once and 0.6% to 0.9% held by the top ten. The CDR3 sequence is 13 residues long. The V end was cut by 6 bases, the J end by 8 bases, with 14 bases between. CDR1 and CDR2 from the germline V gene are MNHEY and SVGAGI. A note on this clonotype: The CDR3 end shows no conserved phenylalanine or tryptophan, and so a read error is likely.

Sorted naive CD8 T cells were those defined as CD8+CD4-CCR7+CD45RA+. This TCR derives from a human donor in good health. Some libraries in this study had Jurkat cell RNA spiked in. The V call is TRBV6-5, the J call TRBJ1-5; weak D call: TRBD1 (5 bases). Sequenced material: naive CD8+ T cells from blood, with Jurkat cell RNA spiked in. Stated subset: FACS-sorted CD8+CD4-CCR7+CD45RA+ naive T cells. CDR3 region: CASSESTGKPQHL. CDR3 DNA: TGTGCCAGCAGCGAAAGTACAGGCAAGCCCCAGCATCTT.